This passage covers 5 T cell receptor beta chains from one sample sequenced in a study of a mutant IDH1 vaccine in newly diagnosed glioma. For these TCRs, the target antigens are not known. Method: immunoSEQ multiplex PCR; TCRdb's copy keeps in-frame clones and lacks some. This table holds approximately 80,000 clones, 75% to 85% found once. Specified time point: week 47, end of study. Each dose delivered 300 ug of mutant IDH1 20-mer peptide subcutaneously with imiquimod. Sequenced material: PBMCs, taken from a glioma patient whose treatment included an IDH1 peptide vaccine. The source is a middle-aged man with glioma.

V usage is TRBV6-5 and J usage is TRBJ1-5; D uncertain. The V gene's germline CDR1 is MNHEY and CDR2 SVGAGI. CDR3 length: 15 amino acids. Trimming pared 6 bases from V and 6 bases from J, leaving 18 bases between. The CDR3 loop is CASRQDSIVGQPQHF. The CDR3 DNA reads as TGTGCCAGCAGGCAGGACTCAATAGTGGGTCAGCCCCAGCATTTT.

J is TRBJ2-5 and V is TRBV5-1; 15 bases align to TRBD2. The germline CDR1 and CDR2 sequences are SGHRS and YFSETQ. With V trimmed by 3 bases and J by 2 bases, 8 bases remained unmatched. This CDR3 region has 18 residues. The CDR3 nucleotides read TGCGCCAGCAGCTCCGGTGGGACTAGCGGGGGGCCTCAAGAGACCCAGTACTTC. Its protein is CASSSGGTSGGPQETQYF.

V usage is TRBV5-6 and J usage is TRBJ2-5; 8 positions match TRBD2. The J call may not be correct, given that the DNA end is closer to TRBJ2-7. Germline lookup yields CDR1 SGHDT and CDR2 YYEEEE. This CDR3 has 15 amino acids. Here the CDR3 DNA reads TGTGCCAGCAGCTTGGTGGTTGCGGGGGGAACCGAGCAGTACTTC. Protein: CASSLVVAGGTEQYF.

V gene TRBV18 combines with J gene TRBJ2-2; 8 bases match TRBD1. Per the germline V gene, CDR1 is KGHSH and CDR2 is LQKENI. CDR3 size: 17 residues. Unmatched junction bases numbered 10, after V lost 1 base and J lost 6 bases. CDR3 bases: TGTGCCAGCTCACCACGACGTGGGGCAGGGGGCCCCGGGGAGCTGTTTTTT. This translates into CASSPRRGAGGPGELFF.

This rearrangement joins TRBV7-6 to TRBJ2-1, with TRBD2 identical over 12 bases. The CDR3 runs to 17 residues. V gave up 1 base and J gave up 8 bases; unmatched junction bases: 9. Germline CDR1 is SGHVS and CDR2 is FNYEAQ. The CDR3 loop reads CASSLVGRTSGVYEQFF. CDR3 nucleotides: TGTGCCAGCAGCTTAGTGGGAAGGACTAGCGGGGTCTATGAGCAGTTCTTC.